The clone carrying this T cell receptor (beta chain) was detected only a few times. V lost 0 bases, J lost 1 base, and 12 bases lay in between. The CDR3 is 16 amino acids. CDR1 and CDR2 (germline): MNHNY, SVGAGI (reference sequence). TCRdb independently ran MiXCR on the RT-PCR reads; one entry per CDR3 protein. The sample shows 650,000 to 800,000 distinct CDR3 sequences, approximately 15% of them seen only once. The chain couples TRBV6-6 to TRBJ1-1, with a tentative D call TRBD1 (5 bases). The sequenced sample consisted of memory CD4+ T cells from blood. This clonotype was sampled from a female donor in good health, serving as a healthy control. This CDR3 is CASSYSQGLGNTEAFF. In nucleotides, the CDR3 is TGTGCCAGCAGTTACTCCCAGGGCCTAGGGAACACTGAAGCTTTCTTT.